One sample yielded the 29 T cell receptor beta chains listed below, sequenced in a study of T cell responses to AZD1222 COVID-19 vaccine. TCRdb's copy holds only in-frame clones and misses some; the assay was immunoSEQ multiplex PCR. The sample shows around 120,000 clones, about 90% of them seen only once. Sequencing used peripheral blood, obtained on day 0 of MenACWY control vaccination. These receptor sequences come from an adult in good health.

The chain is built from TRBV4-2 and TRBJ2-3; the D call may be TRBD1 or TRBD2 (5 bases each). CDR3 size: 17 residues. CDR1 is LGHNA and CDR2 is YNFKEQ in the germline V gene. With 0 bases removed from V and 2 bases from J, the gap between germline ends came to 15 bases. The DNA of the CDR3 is TGTGCCAGCAGCCAAGATGGGACCTTGCGGACCACAGATACGCAGTATTTT. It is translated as CASSQDGTLRTTDTQYF.

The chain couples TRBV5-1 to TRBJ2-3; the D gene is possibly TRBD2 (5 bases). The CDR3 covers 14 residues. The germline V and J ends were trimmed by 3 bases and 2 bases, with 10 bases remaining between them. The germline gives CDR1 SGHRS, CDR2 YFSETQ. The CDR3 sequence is CASSSGGYTDTQYF. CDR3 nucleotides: TGCGCCAGCAGCTCCGGAGGTTACACAGATACGCAGTATTTT.

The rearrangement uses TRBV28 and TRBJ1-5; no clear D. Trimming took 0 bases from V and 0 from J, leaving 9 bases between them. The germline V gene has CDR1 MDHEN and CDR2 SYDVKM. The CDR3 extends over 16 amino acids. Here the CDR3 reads CASSLWVGPSNQPQHF. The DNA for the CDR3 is TGTGCCAGCAGTTTATGGGTTGGCCCTAGCAATCAGCCCCAGCATTTT.

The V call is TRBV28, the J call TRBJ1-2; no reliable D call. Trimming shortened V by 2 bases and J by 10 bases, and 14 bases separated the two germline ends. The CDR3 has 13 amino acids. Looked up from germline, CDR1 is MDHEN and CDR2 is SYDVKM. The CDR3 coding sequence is TGTGCCAGCAGTTTACGGACGGGAGGTTCCTACACCTTC. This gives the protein CASSLRTGGSYTF.

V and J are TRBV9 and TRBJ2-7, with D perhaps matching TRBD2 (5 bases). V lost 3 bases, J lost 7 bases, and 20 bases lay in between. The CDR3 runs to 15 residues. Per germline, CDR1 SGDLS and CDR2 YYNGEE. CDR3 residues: CASSASPRGGYEQYF. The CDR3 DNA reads TGTGCCAGCAGCGCTTCCCCCCGGGGTGGTTATGAGCAGTACTTC.

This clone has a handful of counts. CDR3 protein: CASSVDGSGTVYEQYF. Here the CDR3 DNA reads TGTGCCAGCAGCGTAGATGGTAGCGGGACCGTCTACGAGCAGTACTTC. The rearrangement links TRBV9 to TRBJ2-7, with 8 bases fitting TRBD2. The CDR3 consists of 16 residues. The V gene end was trimmed by 0 bases and the J gene end by 3 bases; junction bases not matched to a gene: 8. Germline V lookup: CDR1 SGDLS, CDR2 YYNGEE.

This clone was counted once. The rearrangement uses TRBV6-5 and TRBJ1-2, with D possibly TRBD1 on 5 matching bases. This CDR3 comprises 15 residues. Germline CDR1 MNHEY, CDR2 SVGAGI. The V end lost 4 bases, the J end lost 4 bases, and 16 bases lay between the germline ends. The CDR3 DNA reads TGTGCCAGCAGTTCCGGGGCCTTCGTCGGCTATGGCTACACCTTC. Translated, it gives CASSSGAFVGYGYTF.

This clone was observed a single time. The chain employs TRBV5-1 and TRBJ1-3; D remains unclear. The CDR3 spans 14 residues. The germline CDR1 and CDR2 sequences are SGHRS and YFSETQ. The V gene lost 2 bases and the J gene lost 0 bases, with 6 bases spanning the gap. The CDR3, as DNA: TGCGCCAGCAGCTTTGGGCCCTCTGGAAACACCATATATTTT. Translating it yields CASSFGPSGNTIYF.

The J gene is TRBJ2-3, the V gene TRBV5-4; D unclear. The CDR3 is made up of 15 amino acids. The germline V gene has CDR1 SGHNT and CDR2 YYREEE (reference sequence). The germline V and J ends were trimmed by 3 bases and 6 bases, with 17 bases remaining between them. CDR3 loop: CASSYGPTSSDTQYF. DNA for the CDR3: TGTGCCAGCAGCTACGGGCCTACTTCATCCGATACGCAGTATTTT.

The CDR3: CASSQRVAKNIQYF. The CDR3 DNA is TGTGCCAGCAGTCAAAGGGTAGCCAAAAACATTCAGTACTTC. The genes are TRBV14 and TRBJ2-4; D uncertain. V shed 6 bases and J shed 0 bases, with 9 bases lying between them. The CDR3 sequence is 14 residues long. Germline V CDR1 and CDR2: SGHDN, FVKESK. Based on the CDR3 plus reference TRBV14 and TRBJ2-4, the full variable domain is EAGVTQFPSHSVIEKGQTVTLRCDPISGHDNLYWYRRVMGKEIKFLLHFVKESKQDESGMPNNRFLAERTGGTYSTLKVQPAELEDSGVYFCASSQRVAKNIQYFGAGTRLSVL.

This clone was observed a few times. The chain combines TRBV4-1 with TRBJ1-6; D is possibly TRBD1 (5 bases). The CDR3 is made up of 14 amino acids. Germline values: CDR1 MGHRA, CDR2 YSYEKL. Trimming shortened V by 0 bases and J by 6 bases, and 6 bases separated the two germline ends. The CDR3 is CASSQDRGNSPLHF. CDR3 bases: TGCGCCAGCAGCCAAGATAGGGGTAATTCACCCCTCCACTTT.

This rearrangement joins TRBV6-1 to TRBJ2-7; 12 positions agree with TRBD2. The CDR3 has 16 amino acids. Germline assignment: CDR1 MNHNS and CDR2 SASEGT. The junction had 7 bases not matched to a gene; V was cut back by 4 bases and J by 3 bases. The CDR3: CASSASRLAGVYEQYF. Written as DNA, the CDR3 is TGTGCCAGCAGTGCCTCAAGACTAGCGGGAGTCTACGAGCAGTACTTC.

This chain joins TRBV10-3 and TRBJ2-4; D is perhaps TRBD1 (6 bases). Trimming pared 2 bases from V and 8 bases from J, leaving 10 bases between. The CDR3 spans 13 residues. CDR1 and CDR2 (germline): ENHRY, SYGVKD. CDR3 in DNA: TGTGCCATCAGTGAGACAGGGTGGGACATTCAGTACTTC. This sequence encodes CAISETGWDIQYF.

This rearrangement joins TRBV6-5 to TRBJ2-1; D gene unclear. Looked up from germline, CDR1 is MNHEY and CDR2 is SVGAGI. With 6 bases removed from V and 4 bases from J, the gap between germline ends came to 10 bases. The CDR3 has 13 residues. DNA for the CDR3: TGTGCCAGCAGGACATATTTTTACAATGAGCAGTTCTTC. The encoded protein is CASRTYFYNEQFF.

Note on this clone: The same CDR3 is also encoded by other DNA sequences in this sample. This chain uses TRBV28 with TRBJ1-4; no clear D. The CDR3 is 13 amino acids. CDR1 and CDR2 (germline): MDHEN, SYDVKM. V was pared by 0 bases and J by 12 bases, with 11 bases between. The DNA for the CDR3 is TGTGCCAGCAGTTTATGGGAACAGAACGAACTGTTTTTT. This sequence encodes CASSLWEQNELFF.

The CDR3 region is CASSPGGTGELFF. CDR3 nucleotide sequence: TGTGCCAGCTCACCAGGGGGGACCGGGGAGCTGTTTTTT. The rearrangement joins TRBV18 to TRBJ2-2, with D perhaps matching TRBD2 (6 bases). Trimming pared 2 bases from V and 5 bases from J, leaving 6 bases between. The CDR3 is made up of 13 amino acids. The V gene's germline CDR1 is KGHSH and CDR2 LQKENI.

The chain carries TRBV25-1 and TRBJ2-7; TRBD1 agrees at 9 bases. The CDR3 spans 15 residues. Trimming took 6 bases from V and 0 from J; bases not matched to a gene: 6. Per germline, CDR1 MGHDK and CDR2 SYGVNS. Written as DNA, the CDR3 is TGTGCCAGCAGCAAGACAGGGGGAAGCTCCTACGAGCAGTACTTC. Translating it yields CASSKTGGSSYEQYF.

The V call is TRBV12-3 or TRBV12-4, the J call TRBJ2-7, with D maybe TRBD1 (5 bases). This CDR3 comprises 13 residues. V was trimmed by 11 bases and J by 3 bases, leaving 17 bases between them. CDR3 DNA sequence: TGTGCCTCCTTAGGCCAGGGTTTCTACGAGCAGTACTTC. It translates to CASLGQGFYEQYF.

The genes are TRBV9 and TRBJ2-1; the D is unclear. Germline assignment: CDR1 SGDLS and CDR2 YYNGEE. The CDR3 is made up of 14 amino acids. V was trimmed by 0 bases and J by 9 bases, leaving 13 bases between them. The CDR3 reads CASSVETRWGEQFF. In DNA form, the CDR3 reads TGTGCCAGCAGCGTAGAGACTCGCTGGGGTGAGCAGTTCTTC.

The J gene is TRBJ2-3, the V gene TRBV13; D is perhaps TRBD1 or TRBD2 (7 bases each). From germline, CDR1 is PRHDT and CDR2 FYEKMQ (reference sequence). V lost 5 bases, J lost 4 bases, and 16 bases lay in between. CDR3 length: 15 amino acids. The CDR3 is CASSPQGGRSDTQYF. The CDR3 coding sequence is TGTGCCAGCAGCCCCCAGGGGGGGCGGTCAGATACGCAGTATTTT. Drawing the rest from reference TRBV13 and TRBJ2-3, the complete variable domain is AAGVIQSPRHLIKEKRETATLKCYPIPRHDTVYWYQQGPGQDPQFLISFYEKMQSDKGSIPDRFSAQQFSDYHSELNMSSLELGDSALYFCASSPQGGRSDTQYFGPGTRLTVL.

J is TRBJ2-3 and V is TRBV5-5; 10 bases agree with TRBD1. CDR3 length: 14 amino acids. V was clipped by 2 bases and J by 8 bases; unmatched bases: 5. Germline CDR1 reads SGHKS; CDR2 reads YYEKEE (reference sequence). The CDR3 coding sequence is TGTGCCAGCAGCTTCGGGACAGGGGAACGTACGCAGTATTTT. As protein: CASSFGTGERTQYF.

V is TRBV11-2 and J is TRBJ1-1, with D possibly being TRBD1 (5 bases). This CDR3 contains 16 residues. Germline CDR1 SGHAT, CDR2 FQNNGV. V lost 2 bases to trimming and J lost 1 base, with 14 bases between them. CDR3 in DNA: TGTGCCAGCAGCTTAAGGCTACCCGGGGGGAACACTGAAGCTTTCTTT. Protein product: CASSLRLPGGNTEAFF.

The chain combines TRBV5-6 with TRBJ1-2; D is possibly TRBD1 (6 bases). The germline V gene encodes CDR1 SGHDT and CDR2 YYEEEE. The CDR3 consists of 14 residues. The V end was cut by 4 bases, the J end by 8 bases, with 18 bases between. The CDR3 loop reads CASSVLQGRRGYTF. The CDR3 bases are TGTGCCAGCAGCGTACTACAGGGAAGACGGGGCTACACCTTC.

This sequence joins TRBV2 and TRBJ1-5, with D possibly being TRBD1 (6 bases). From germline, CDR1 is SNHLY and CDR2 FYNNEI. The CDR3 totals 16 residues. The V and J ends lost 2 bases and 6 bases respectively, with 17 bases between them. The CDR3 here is CASSERKGGWGQPQHF. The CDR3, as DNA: TGTGCCAGCAGTGAAAGAAAAGGGGGTTGGGGTCAGCCCCAGCATTTT.

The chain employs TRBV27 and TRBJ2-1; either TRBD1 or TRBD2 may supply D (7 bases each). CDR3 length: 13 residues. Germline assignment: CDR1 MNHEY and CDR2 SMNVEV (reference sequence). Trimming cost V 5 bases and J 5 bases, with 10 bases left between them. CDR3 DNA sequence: TGTGCCAGCAGTCAGGGGGGGAACAATGAGCAGTTCTTC. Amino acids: CASSQGGNNEQFF.

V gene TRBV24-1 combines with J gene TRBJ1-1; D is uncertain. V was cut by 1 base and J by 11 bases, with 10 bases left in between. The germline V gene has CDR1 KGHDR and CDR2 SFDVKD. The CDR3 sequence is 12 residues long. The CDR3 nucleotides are TGTGCCACCAGTGATTTTGCCAGCCGGGCTTTCTTT. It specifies CATSDFASRAFF.

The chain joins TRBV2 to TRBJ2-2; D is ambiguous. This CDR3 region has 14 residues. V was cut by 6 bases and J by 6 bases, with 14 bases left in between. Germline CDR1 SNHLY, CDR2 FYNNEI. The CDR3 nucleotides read TGTGCCAGCAGGGGCCCCGCCTGGGCCGGGGAGCTGTTTTTT. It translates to CASRGPAWAGELFF.

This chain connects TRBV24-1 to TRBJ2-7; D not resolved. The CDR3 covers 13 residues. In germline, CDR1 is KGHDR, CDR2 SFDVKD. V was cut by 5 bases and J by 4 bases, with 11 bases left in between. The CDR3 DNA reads TGTGCCACCAGTGCCTCCGGATCATACGAGCAGTACTTC. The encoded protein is CATSASGSYEQYF.

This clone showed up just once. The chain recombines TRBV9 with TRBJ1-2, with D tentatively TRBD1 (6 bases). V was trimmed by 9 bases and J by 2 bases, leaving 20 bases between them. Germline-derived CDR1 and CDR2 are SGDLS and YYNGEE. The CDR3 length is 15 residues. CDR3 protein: CATPTGGQENYGYTF. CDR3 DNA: TGTGCCACCCCGACCGGGGGGCAGGAAAACTATGGCTACACCTTC.